This T cell receptor beta chain was identified in a study of breast tumors, draining lymph nodes, adjacent tissues. Study-level findings and limits: Compared with lymph nodes, tumors were less diverse; compared with nontumor tissue, more. The data were judged consistent with most tumor T cells coming from lymph node and expanding in tumor.

The CDR3 loop spans 12 amino acids. V gave up 3 bases and J gave up 6 bases, with 8 bases separating them. The germline CDR1 and CDR2 sequences are DFQATT and SNEGSKA (reference sequence). MiXCR, run by TCRdb on the multiplex PCR reads, gives a single entry per CDR3 protein. The profile shows about 12,000 distinct CDR3 sequences, about 34% of them singletons. This clonotype counts as medium-sized (0.01 to 0.1%). Its specificity is not known. This receptor was obtained from a female donor with breast cancer. Some clones in this sample may be carry-over from other donors' samples. The genes are TRBV20-1 and TRBJ2-2; no reliable D call. Sequencing was done on a sample of breast tumor tissue. CDR3: CSASRLSGELFF. As DNA, the CDR3 is TGCAGTGCTAGTCGGCTGTCCGGGGAGCTGTTTTTT.